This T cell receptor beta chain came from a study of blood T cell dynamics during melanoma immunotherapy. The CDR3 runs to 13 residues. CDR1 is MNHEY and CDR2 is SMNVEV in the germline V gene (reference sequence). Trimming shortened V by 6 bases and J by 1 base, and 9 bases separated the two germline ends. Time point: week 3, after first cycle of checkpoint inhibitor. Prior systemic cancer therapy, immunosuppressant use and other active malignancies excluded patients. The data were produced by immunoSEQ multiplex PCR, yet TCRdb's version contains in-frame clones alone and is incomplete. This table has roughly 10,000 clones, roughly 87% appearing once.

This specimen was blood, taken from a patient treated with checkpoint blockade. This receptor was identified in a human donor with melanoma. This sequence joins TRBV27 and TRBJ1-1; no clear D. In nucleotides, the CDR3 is TGTGCCAGCAGCCTGACACCGAACACTGAAGCTTTCTTT. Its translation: CASSLTPNTEAFF.